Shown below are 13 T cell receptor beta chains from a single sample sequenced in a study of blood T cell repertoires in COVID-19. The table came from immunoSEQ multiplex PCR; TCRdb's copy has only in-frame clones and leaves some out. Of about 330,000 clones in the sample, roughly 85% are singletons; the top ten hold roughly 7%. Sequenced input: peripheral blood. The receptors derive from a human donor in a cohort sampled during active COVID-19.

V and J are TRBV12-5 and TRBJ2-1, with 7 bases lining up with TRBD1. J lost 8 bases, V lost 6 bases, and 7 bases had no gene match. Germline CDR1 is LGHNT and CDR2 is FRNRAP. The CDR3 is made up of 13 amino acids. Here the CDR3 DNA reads TGTGCTAGTGGCCCTTCAGGGGGAGATGAGCAGTTCTTC. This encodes CASGPSGGDEQFF.

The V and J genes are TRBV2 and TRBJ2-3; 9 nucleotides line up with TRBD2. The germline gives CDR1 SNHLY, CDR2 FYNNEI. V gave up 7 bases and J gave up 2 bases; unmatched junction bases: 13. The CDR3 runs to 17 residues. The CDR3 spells CASMPKRGELSTDTQYF. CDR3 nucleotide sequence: TGTGCCAGCATGCCTAAGCGGGGGGAACTCTCCACAGATACGCAGTATTTT. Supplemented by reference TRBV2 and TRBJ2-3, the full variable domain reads EPEVTQTPSHQVTQMGQEVILRCVPISNHLYFYWYRQILGQKVEFLVSFYNNEISEKSEIFDDQFSVERPDGSNFTLKIRSTKLEDSAMYFCASMPKRGELSTDTQYFGPGTRLTVL.

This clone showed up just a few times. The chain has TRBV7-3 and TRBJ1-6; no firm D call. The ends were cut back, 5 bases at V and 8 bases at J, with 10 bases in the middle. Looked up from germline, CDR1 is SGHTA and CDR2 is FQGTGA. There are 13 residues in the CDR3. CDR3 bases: TGTGCCAGCAGCCCTGGAGAAGATTCACCCCTCCACTTT. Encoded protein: CASSPGEDSPLHF.

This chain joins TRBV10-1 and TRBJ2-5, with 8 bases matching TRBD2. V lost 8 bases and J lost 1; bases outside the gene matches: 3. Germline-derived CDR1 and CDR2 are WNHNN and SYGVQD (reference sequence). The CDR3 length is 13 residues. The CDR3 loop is CASGGTSQETQYF. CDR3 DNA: TGCGCCAGCGGGGGGACTAGCCAAGAGACCCAGTACTTC.

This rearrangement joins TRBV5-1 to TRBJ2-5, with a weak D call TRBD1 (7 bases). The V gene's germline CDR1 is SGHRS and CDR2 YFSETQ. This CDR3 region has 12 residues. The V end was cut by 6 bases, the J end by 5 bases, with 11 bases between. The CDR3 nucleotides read TGCGCCAGCACGCAGGGGGGTGAGACCCAGTACTTC. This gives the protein CASTQGGETQYF.

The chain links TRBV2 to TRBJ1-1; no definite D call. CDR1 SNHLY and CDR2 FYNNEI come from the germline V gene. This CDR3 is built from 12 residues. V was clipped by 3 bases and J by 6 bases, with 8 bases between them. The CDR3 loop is CASSDEGPEAFF. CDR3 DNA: TGTGCCAGCAGTGATGAGGGCCCTGAAGCTTTCTTT. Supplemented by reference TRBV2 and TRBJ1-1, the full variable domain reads EPEVTQTPSHQVTQMGQEVILRCVPISNHLYFYWYRQILGQKVEFLVSFYNNEISEKSEIFDDQFSVERPDGSNFTLKIRSTKLEDSAMYFCASSDEGPEAFFGQGTRLTVV.

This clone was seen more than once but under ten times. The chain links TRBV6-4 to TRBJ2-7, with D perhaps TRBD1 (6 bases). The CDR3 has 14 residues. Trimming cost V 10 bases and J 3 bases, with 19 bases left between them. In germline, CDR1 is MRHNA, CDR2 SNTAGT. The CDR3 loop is CATILPGHHYEQYF. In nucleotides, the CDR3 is TGTGCCACCATACTGCCGGGACATCACTACGAGCAGTACTTC.

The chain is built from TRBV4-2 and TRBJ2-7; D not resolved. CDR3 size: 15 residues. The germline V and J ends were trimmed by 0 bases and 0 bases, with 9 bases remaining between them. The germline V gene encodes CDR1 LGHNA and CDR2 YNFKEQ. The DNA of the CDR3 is TGTGCCAGCAGCCAAGAGGAGAAGAGCTCCTACGAGCAGTACTTC. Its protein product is CASSQEEKSSYEQYF.

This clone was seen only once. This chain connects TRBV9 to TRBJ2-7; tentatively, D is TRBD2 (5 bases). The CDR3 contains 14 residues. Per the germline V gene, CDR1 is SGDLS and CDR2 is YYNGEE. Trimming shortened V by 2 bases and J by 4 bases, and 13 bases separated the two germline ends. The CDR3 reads CASSVDFSGYEQYF. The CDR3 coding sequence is TGTGCCAGCAGCGTTGATTTCTCGGGATACGAGCAGTACTTC. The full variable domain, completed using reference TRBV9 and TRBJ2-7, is DSGVTQTPKHLITATGQRVTLRCSPRSGDLSVYWYQQSLDQGLQFLIQYYNGEERAKGNILERFSAQQFPDLHSELNLSSLELGDSALYFCASSVDFSGYEQYFGPGTRLTVT.

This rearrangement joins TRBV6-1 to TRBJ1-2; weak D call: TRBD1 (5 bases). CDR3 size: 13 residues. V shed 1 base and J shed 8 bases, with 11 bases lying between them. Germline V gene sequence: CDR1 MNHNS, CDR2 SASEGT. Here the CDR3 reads CASSEGGRGGYTF. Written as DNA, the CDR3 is TGTGCCAGCAGTGAAGGTGGGCGGGGCGGCTACACCTTC.

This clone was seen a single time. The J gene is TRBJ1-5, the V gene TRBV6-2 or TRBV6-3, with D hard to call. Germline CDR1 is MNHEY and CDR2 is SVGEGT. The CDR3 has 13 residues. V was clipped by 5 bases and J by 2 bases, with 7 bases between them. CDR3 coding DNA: TGTGCCAGCAGTGACGGGGGCAATCAGCCCCAGCATTTT. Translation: CASSDGGNQPQHF.

CDR3 amino acids: CASSIEAGYEQYF. Written as DNA, the CDR3 is TGTGCCAGTAGTATAGAGGCAGGCTACGAGCAGTACTTC. The chain has TRBV19 and TRBJ2-7; no definite D call. CDR3 length equals 13 residues. The ends were cut back, 0 bases at V and 3 bases at J, with 6 bases in the middle. Looked up from germline, CDR1 is LNHDA and CDR2 is SQIVND (reference sequence).

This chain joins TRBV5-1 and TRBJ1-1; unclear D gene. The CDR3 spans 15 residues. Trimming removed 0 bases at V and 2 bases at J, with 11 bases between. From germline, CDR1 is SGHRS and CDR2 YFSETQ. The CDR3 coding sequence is TGCGCCAGCAGCTTGGATGGAGCCGCCAACACTGAAGCTTTCTTT. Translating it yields CASSLDGAANTEAFF.